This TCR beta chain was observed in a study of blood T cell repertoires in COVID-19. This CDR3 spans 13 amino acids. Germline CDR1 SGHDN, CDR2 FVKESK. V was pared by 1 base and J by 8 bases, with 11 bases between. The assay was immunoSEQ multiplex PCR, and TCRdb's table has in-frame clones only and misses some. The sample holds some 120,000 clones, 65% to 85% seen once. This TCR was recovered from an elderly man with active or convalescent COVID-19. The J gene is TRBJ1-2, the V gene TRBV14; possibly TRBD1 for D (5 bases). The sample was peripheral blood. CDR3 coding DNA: TGTGCCAGCAGCCAAGGTCAGGGAAGGGGCTACACCTTC. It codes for CASSQGQGRGYTF.